This T cell receptor beta chain was captured by sequencing in a study of shared clonotypes between healthy human individuals. Details on this clone: Other DNA sequences from this sample encode an identical CDR3 as well.

V dropped 4 bases and J dropped 0; count of bases not matched to a gene: 2. This CDR3 comprises 17 residues. CDR1 and CDR2 (germline): SGHRS, YFSETQ. Once extracted for a subset, genomic DNA was divided evenly among several immunoSEQ plates. Assay used: immunoSEQ multiplex PCR; TCRdb lists only in-frame clones, some missing. The sample contains about 2.3 million clones, just under 95% of which appear only once. The donors, healthy adults who were HIV-negative, had experienced no recent acute infections or vaccinations. A CD45RA+ naive subset and a CD45RA-negative memory subset were split from CD4+ cells.

Material for sequencing was naive CD4+ T cells from PBMCs. Documented subset: CD45RA+ positively selected. The sequence came from a man aged 18 to 29 in good health. Some clones in this sample may be carry-over from other donors' samples. This chain uses TRBV5-1 with TRBJ2-1; 15 nucleotides align to TRBD2. CDR3 sequence (DNA): TGCGCCAGCAGCCCGGGACTAGCGGGGGGCTCCTACAATGAGCAGTTCTTC. Protein product: CASSPGLAGGSYNEQFF.